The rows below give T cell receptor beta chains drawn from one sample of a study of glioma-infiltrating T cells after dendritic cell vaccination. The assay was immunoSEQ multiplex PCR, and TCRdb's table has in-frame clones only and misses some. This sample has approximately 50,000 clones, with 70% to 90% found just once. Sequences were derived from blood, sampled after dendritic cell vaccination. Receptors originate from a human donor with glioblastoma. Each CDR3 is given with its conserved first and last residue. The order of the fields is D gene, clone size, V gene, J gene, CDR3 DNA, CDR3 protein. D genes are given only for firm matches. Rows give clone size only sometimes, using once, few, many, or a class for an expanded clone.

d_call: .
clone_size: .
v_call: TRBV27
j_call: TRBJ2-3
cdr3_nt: TGTGCCAGCAGTCGATTATGGGTGGGGGGAAGCACAGATACGCAGTATTTT
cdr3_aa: CASSRLWVGGSTDTQYF

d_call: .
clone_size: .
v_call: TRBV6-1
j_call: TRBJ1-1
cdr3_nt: TGTGCCAGCAGTGAGAGGACAGTTTTGAACACTGAAGCTTTCTTT
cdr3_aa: CASSERTVLNTEAFF

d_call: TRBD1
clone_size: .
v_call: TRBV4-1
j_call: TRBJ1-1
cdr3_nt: TGCGCCAGCAGCCAAGGGGACAGGGGGAACACTGAAGCTTTCTTT
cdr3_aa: CASSQGDRGNTEAFF

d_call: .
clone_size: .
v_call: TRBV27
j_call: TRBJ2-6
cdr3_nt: TGTGCCAGCAGTTTAAAATCCCGCTCTGGGGCCAACGTCCTGACTTTC
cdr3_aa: CASSLKSRSGANVLTF

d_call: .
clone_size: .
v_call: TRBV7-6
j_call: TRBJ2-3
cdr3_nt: TGTGCCAGCAGCTTAGTGATCGGACAGTTGCCAGATACGCAGTATTTT
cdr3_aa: CASSLVIGQLPDTQYF

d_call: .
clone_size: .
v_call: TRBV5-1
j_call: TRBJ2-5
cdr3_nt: TGCGCCAGCAGTATACAAGAGACCCAGTACTTC
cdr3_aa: CASSIQETQYF

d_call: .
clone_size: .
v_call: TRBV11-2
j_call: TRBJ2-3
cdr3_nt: TGTGCCAGCAGCACTGACAGGATGCCAGATACGCAGTATTTT
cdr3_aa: CASSTDRMPDTQYF

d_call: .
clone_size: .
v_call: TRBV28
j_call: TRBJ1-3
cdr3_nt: TGTGCCAGCAGTTTCGCAGGGAACTCTGGAAACACCATATATTTT
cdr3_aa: CASSFAGNSGNTIYF

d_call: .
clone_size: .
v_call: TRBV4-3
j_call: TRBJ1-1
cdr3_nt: TGCGCCAGCAGCCAAGATGTAGTCGCGGGGCCGTCGGGGGTCCTAAGAGCTTTCTTT
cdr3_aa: CASSQDVVAGPSGVLRAFF

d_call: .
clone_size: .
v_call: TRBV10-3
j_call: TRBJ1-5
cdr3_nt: TGTGCCATCACGGCGGGGGAAAATCAGCCCCAGCATTTT
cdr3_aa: CAITAGENQPQHF

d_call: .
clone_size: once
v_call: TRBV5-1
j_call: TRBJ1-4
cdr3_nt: TGCGCCAGCAGCTGGAATGGAGGGGAAAAACTGTTTTTT
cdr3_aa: CASSWNGGEKLFF

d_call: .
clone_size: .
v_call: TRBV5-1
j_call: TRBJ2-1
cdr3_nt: TGCGCCAGCAGCGCCGGGTGGGGCAGGGCTTACAATGAGCAGTTCTTC
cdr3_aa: CASSAGWGRAYNEQFF

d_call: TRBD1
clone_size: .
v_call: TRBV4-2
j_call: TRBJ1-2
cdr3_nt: TGTGCCAGCAGTCCGGATCGTGGACAGGGAAACTATTACACCTTC
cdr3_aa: CASSPDRGQGNYYTF

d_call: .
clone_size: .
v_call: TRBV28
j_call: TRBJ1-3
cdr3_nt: TGTGCCAGCAGTTTTCCAGGGGGAAACACCATATATTTT
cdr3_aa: CASSFPGGNTIYF

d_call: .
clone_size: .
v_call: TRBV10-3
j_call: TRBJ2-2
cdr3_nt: TGTGCCATCAGTGAGATCGGGAGAAACACCGGGGAGCTGTTTTTT
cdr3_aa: CAISEIGRNTGELFF

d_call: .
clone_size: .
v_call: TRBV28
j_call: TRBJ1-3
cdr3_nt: TGTGCCAGCACCCCGACCTTTTTGGGCGCTCGAAACACCATATATTTT
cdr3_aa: CASTPTFLGARNTIYF

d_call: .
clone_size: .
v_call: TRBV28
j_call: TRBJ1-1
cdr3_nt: TGTGCCAGCAGTTTAACCCAACAGCCCGTCAGGGGAAAAGCTTTCTTT
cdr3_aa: CASSLTQQPVRGKAFF

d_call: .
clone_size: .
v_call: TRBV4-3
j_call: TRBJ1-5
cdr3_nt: TGCGCCAGCAGCCAAGATCCAGGGGTCGGTCAGCCCCAGCATTTT
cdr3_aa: CASSQDPGVGQPQHF

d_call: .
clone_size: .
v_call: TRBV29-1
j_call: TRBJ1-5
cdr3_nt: TGCAGCGTTGTCTTGGGGGCAAATCAGCCCCAGCATTTT
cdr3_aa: CSVVLGANQPQHF

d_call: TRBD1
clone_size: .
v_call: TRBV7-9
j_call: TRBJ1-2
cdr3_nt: TGTGCCAGCAGCTTAGGGACAGGCTATGGCTACACCTTC
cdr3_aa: CASSLGTGYGYTF

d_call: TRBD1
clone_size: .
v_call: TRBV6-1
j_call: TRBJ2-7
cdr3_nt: TGTGCCAGCAGTGGGGACAGGGTGCCCTACGAGCAGTACTTC
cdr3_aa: CASSGDRVPYEQYF

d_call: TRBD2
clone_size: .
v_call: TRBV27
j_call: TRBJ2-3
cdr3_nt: TGTGCCAGCAGTCTCGGGACTAGCGGGGGCCCTAGTACGCAGTATTTT
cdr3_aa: CASSLGTSGGPSTQYF

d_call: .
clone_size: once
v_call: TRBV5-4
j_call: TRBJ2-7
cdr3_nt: TGTGCCAGCAGCTCAGGGACTGGGCCCTACGAGCAGTACTTC
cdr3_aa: CASSSGTGPYEQYF

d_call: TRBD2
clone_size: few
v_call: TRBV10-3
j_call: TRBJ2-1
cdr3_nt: TGTGCCGTAGCTAGCGGAACTCGAAATGAGCAGTTCTTC
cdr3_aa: CAVASGTRNEQFF

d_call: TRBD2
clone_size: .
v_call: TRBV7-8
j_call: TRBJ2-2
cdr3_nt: TGTGCCAGCAGCTTAGCGGGGACTAATAGACGCACCGGGGAGCTGTTTTTT
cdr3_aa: CASSLAGTNRRTGELFF

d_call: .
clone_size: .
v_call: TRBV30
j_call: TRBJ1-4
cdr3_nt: TGTGCCTGGAGTTTTGGACAGCCGAATGAAAAACTGTTTTTT
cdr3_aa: CAWSFGQPNEKLFF

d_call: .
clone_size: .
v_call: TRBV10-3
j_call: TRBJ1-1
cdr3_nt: TGTGCCATCAATTTAAGCGGTGAAGCTTTCTTT
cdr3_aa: CAINLSGEAFF

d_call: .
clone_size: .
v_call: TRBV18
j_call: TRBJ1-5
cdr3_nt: TGTGCCAGCTCACCACAGGAGAGCAATCAGCCCCAGCATTTT
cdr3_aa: CASSPQESNQPQHF

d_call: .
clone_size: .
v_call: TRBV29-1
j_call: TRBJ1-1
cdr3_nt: TGCAGCGTTGCAGGGGACCCGAACACTGAAGCTTTCTTT
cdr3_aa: CSVAGDPNTEAFF

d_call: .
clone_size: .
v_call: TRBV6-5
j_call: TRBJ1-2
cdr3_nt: TGTGCCAGCAGTTACACCACAGGGTTGCCTTATGGTGGCTACACCTTC
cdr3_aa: CASSYTTGLPYGGYTF

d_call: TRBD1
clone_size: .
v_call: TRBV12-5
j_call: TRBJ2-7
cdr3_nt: TGTGCTAGTGGTTCATCCGGGACAGACCTTACCTACGAGCAGTACTTC
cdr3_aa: CASGSSGTDLTYEQYF

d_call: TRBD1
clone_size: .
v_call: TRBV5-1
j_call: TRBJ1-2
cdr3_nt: TGCGCCAGCAGCTGGGGGACGACAGGGGGGGGCTACACCTTC
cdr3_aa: CASSWGTTGGGYTF